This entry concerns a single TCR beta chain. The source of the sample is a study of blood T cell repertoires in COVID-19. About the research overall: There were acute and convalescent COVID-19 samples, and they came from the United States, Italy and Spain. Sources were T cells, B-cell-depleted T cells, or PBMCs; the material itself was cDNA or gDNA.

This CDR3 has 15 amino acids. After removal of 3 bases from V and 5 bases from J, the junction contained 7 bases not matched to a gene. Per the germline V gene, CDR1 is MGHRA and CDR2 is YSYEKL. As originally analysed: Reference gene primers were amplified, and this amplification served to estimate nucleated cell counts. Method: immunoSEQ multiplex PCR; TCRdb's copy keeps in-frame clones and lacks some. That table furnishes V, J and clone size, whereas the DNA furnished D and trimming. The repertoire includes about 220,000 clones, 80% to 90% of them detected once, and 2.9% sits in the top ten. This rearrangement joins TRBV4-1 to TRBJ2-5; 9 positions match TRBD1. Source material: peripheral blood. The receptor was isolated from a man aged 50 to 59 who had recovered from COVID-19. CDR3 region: CASSQGTGRSETQYF. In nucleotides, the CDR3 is TGCGCCAGCAGCCAGGGGACAGGGCGAAGTGAGACCCAGTACTTC.